The 14 T cell receptor beta chains reported below all come from one sample, sequenced in a study of beta chain features in type 1 diabetes. All of the isolated RNA was reverse transcribed, so expressed TCRB transcripts were sequenced. Only in-frame clones appear in the TCRdb table, and some are missing; sequencing was by immunoSEQ multiplex PCR. The sample shows around 300,000 clones, under 8.5% of them seen only once. Sequencing was carried out using central memory CD4+ T cells from blood. These receptors originate from a woman between 18 and 29 years old in good health.

This clone has more than one count but fewer than ten. CDR3 amino acids: CATSRDAGGLETQYF. CDR3 nucleotides: TGTGCCACCAGCAGAGATGCGGGGGGGCTGGAGACCCAGTACTTC. The rearrangement joins TRBV15 to TRBJ2-5; 9 bases map to TRBD2. The germline gives CDR1 LNHNV, CDR2 YYDKDF (reference sequence). This CDR3 has 15 amino acids. The junction had 4 bases not matched to a gene; V was cut back by 0 bases and J by 5 bases.

The CDR3: CASSLAPTSGYEQYF. Written as DNA, the CDR3 is TGTGCCAGCAGCCTCGCCCCCACTAGCGGTTACGAGCAGTACTTC. The chain joins TRBV7-2 to TRBJ2-7, with 8 bases identical to TRBD2. The germline CDR1 and CDR2 sequences are SGHTA and FQGNSA. The CDR3 length is 15 residues. With V trimmed by 5 bases and J by 4 bases, 10 bases remained unmatched.

The V call is TRBV7-2, the J call TRBJ2-3; 10 nucleotides agree with TRBD2. Germline V gives CDR1 SGHTA, CDR2 FQGNSA. This CDR3 contains 21 residues. V lost 0 bases to trimming and J lost 2 bases; unmatched junction nucleotides: 17. The chain's CDR3 is CASSLADWSGGAFTHTDTQYF. CDR3 bases: TGTGCCAGCAGCTTAGCGGATTGGAGCGGGGGGGCCTTCACACACACAGATACGCAGTATTTT.

For the CDR3, the DNA is TGTGCCAGCAGGGAGACAGGGTTGCAGCCCCAGCATTTT. Protein sequence: CASRETGLQPQHF. The rearrangement links TRBV6-5 to TRBJ1-5; TRBD1 matches 7 bases. The germline V gene encodes CDR1 MNHEY and CDR2 SVGAGI. CDR3 size: 13 residues. V gave up 6 bases and J gave up 7 bases; unmatched junction bases: 6.

Regarding this clone: This sample also contains other DNA sequences that code for the same CDR3. The chain couples TRBV28 to TRBJ1-1; D gene ambiguous. The CDR3 covers 12 residues. CDR1 is MDHEN and CDR2 is SYDVKM in the germline V gene. Trimming took 1 base from V and 7 from J, leaving 7 bases between them. DNA for the CDR3: TGTGCCAGCAGTTTATTCACCGGTGAAGCTTTCTTT. Its translation is CASSLFTGEAFF.

The sample holds many counts of this clone. One end of the junction varies from germline; a read error may be responsible. The identical CDR3 is also encoded by other nucleotide sequences in the sample. The V gene is TRBV7-7, the J gene TRBJ2-2; 9 bases map to TRBD1. The CDR3 runs to 14 residues. Germline values: CDR1 SSHAT, CDR2 FNYEAQ (reference sequence). The CDR3, as DNA: TGTGCTAGCAGCAAGGACAGGGGATCCGGGGAGCTGTTTTTT. Protein: CASSKDRGSGELFF.

This clone was counted a few times. The rearrangement uses TRBV2 and TRBJ2-3; D may be TRBD1 (6 bases). The CDR3 is 15 residues long. Trimming pared 4 bases from V and 4 bases from J, leaving 15 bases between. CDR1 is SNHLY and CDR2 is FYNNEI in the germline V gene. DNA of the CDR3: TGTGCCAGCAGTGGCCCTGTGAGGGGGTCAGATACGCAGTATTTT. Translated, it gives CASSGPVRGSDTQYF.

The genes are TRBV7-3 and TRBJ2-7, with D hard to call. This CDR3 is built from 15 residues. CDR1 and CDR2 (germline): SGHTA, FQGTGA. V lost 2 bases and J 0 bases, leaving 11 bases between the germline ends. CDR3 protein: CASSLGVSTSYEQYF. DNA of the CDR3: TGTGCCAGCAGCTTAGGGGTTTCTACCTCCTACGAGCAGTACTTC.

A few counts support this clone. The chain has TRBV2 and TRBJ2-1, with 7 bases lining up with TRBD2. The CDR3 has 12 amino acids. Germline trimming cut 4 bases from V and 6 bases from J; bases unmatched to any gene: 0. Per the germline V gene, CDR1 is SNHLY and CDR2 is FYNNEI. The CDR3 DNA reads TGTGCCAGCAGTGGGGGGGGCAATGAGCAGTTCTTC. Protein sequence: CASSGGGNEQFF.

The V call is TRBV19, the J call TRBJ2-4; D remains unclear. The CDR3 spans 15 residues. Germline CDR1 reads LNHDA; CDR2 reads SQIVND (reference sequence). Trimming removed 7 bases at V and 3 bases at J, with 16 bases between. The CDR3 nucleotides read TGTGCCAGTAACCCCGCGAGTACCGGCAAAAACATTCAGTACTTC. Amino acid sequence: CASNPASTGKNIQYF.

In this sample, this clone turned up a few times. V is TRBV19 and J is TRBJ1-5; D might be TRBD1 (6 bases). Per the germline V gene, CDR1 is LNHDA and CDR2 is SQIVND (reference sequence). The CDR3 totals 17 residues. Trimming stripped 5 bases from V and 0 bases from J, with 17 bases between. The CDR3 coding sequence is TGTGCCAGTAGTGGAACGGGGGCCGGATATAGCAATCAGCCCCAGCATTTT. It encodes CASSGTGAGYSNQPQHF.

This rearrangement joins TRBV7-2 to TRBJ2-5; TRBD1 might be the D (6 bases). With 0 bases removed from V and 4 bases from J, the gap between germline ends came to 9 bases. This CDR3 has 14 residues. CDR1 is SGHTA and CDR2 is FQGNSA in the germline V gene. DNA of the CDR3: TGTGCCAGCAGCTTAGCTTCCAGGGGAGAGACCCAGTACTTC. Protein product: CASSLASRGETQYF.

This clone was counted ten times or more. This rearrangement joins TRBV7-2 to TRBJ2-7; D is unclear. Germline assignment: CDR1 SGHTA and CDR2 FQGNSA. Between the trimmed V and J ends, which lost 1 base and 3 bases, there was a span of 10 bases. CDR3 size: 14 residues. CDR3 nucleotides: TGTGCCAGCAGCTTAGTAGTTGTTGGCTACGAGCAGTACTTC. This gives the protein CASSLVVVGYEQYF.

This clone was counted between two and nine times. This chain links TRBV6-6 with TRBJ1-5, with D tentatively TRBD1 (6 bases). The CDR3 is 15 residues long. Germline CDR1 and CDR2: MNHNY and SVGAGI (reference sequence). V shed 0 bases and J shed 3 bases, with 9 bases lying between them. For the CDR3, the DNA is TGTGCCAGCAGTTACTCGGGGGACAACAATCAGCCCCAGCATTTT. It translates to CASSYSGDNNQPQHF.